This T cell receptor (beta chain) was obtained from a study of T cells in localized non-small cell lung cancer. Remarks on this clone: Antigen: not known.

Whole-study results and caveats: T cell clonality was highest in uninvolved adjacent lung, above tumor. A single tumor region was sequenced, leaving heterogeneity possible. The study linked higher blood T cell density to longer overall survival. Adjacent lung exhibited a median of about 50 among the 100 most abundant tumor clones.

CDR3 length: 15 residues. Germline assignment: CDR1 SGHTA and CDR2 FQGNSA. V was cut by 1 base and J by 6 bases, with 12 bases left in between. Using immunoSEQ multiplex PCR, the repertoire was profiled, and TCRdb retains in-frame clones only, with some absent. The sample yields just under 80,000 clones, more than 75% seen once. The chain combines TRBV7-2 with TRBJ2-2; D unclear. The sequencing used peripheral blood, collected before any cancer treatment. The origin of this receptor is a female donor older than 55 with stage I lung adenocarcinoma. CDR3: CASSLVASSAGELFF. The CDR3 bases are TGTGCCAGCAGCTTAGTTGCTAGTTCGGCCGGGGAGCTGTTTTTT.